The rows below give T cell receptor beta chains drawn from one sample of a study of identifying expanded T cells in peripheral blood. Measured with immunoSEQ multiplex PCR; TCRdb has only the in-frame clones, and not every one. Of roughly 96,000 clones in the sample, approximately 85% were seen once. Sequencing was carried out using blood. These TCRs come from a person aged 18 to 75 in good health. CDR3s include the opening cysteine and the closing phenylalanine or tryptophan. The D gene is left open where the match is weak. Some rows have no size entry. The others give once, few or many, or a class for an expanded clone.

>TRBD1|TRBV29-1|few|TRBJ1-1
CSVVPGGRTEAFF
TGCAGCGTTGTCCCAGGGGGCAGAACTGAAGCTTTCTTT
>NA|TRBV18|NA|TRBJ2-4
CASSPEMAKNIQYF
TGTGCCAGCTCACCAGAGATGGCCAAAAACATTCAGTACTTC
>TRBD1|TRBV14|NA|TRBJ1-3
CASSQARTGSGIYF
TGTGCCAGCAGCCAAGCACGGACAGGGTCGGGCATATATTTT
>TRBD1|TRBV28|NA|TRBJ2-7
CASRGVTGAYEQYF
TGTGCCAGCAGGGGAGTAACAGGGGCCTACGAGCAGTACTTC
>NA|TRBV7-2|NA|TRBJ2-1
CASSGTAYNEQFF
TGTGCCAGCAGCGGAACGGCCTACAATGAGCAGTTCTTC
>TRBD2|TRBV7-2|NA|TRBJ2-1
CASSLEGLAGGQEQFF
TGTGCCAGCAGCTTAGAGGGACTAGCGGGAGGCCAGGAGCAGTTCTTC
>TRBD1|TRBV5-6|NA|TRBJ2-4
CASSLATGENIQYF
TGTGCCAGCAGCTTGGCAACAGGGGAAAACATTCAGTACTTC
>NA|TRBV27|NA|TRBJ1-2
CASSQLGGTNYGYTF
TGTGCCAGCAGCCAGCTTGGGGGGACTAACTATGGCTACACCTTC
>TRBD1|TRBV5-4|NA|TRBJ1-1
CASSLVQGAEVTEAFF
TGTGCCAGCAGCTTGGTACAGGGGGCAGAGGTAACTGAAGCTTTCTTT
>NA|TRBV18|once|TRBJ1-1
CASSLPGIGNTEAFF
TGTGCCAGCTCACTCCCGGGAATCGGGAACACTGAAGCTTTCTTT
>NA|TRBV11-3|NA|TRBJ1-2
CASSRSGDRAYGYTF
TGTGCCAGCAGCCGCTCGGGGGATCGGGCTTACGGCTACACCTTC
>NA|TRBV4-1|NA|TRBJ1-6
CASSQGAEGHLNSPLHF
TGCGCCAGCAGCCAAGGGGCGGAGGGACACCTCAATTCACCCCTCCACTTT
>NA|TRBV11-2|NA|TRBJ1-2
CASSLIQESRGYTF
TGTGCCAGCAGCTTAATCCAAGAGTCTCGGGGATACACCTTC
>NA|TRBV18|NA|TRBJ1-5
CASSPGASNQPQHF
TGTGCCAGCTCACCGGGGGCGAGCAATCAGCCCCAGCATTTT
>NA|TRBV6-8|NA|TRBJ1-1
CASNPGARIILFEAFF
TGTGCCAGCAACCCGGGGGCGCGGATCATACTTTTTGAAGCTTTCTTT
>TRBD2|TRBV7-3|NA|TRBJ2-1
CASSLSLAVGEQFF
TGTGCCAGCAGCTTAAGCCTAGCGGTGGGTGAGCAGTTCTTC
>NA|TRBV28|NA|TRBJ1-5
CASSLNQGSNQPQHF
TGTGCCAGCAGTTTAAACCAGGGGAGCAATCAGCCCCAGCATTTT
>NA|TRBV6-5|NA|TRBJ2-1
CASSFRGYYNEQFF
TGTGCCAGCAGTTTCAGGGGATACTACAATGAGCAGTTCTTC
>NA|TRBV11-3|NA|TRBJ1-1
CASSLGGRITEAFF
TGTGCCAGCAGCTTAGGTGGACGGATCACTGAAGCTTTCTTT
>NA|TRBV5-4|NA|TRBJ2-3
CASSSETGRSTQYF
TGTGCCAGCAGCTCAGAAACAGGGAGAAGTACGCAGTATTTT
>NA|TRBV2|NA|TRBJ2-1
CASNGLLGNEQFF
TGTGCCAGCAACGGGCTACTGGGGAATGAGCAGTTCTTC
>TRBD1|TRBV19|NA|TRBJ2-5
CASSGQGQETQYF
TGTGCCAGTAGTGGACAGGGACAAGAGACCCAGTACTTC
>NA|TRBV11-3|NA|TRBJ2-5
CASSLVGLSETQYF
TGTGCCAGCAGCTTAGTTGGATTGTCGGAGACCCAGTACTTC
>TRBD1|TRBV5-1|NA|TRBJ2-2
CASSLASFGQAYTGELFF
TGCGCCAGCAGCTTGGCCTCTTTTGGACAGGCCTACACCGGGGAGCTGTTTTTT
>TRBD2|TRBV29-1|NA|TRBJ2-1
CSVSSSGSVNEQFF
TGCAGCGTCTCGTCTAGCGGGAGCGTAAATGAGCAGTTCTTC
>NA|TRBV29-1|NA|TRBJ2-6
CSVGGGGANVLTF
TGCAGCGTTGGGGGTGGTGGGGCCAACGTCCTGACTTTC
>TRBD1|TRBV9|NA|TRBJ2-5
CASSVDRGRETQYF
TGTGCCAGCAGCGTAGACAGGGGGCGAGAGACCCAGTACTTC
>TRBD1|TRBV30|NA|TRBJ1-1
CAWNTPTPGGSTEAFF
TGTGCCTGGAACACCCCTACTCCAGGGGGGTCCACTGAAGCTTTCTTT
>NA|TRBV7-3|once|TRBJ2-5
CASSQGLAIQETQYF
TGTGCCAGCAGCCAGGGACTCGCAATACAAGAGACCCAGTACTTC
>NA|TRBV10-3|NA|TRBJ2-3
CAISESGHILQYF
TGTGCCATCAGTGAGTCGGGGCACATCTTGCAGTATTTT
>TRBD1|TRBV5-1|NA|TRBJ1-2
CASSRGTEEYGYTF
TGCGCCAGCAGCCGCGGGACAGAGGAGTATGGCTACACCTTC
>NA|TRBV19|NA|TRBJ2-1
CASSFLRGIGNEQFF
TGTGCCAGTAGTTTCCTCAGGGGCATTGGGAATGAGCAGTTCTTC
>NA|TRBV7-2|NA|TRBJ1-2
CASSVTRVITYGYTF
TGTGCCAGCAGCGTAACTCGGGTAATAACCTATGGCTACACCTTC
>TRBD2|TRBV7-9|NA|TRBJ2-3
CASSLGLAGGPKDTQYF
TGTGCCAGCAGCTTAGGACTAGCGGGAGGGCCAAAGGATACGCAGTATTTT
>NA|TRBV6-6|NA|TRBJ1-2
CASSPQGIGGYTF
TGTGCCAGCAGTCCACAGGGAATAGGAGGCTACACCTTC
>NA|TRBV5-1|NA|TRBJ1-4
CASSRQGDEKLFF
TGCGCCAGCAGCCGTCAAGGGGATGAAAAACTGTTTTTT
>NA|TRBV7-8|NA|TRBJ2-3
CASSLAARTDTQYF
TGTGCCAGCAGCTTGGCCGCCAGGACAGATACGCAGTATTTT
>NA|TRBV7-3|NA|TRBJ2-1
CASSRDLVYNEQFF
TGTGCCAGCAGCCGGGACCTGGTCTACAATGAGCAGTTCTTC
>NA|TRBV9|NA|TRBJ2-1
CASSVADYNEQFF
TGTGCCAGCAGCGTAGCAGATTACAATGAGCAGTTCTTC
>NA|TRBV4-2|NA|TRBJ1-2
CASSLDGASNYGYTF
TGTGCCAGCAGCCTAGACGGCGCGTCTAACTATGGCTACACCTTC
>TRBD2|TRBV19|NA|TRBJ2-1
CASSVFTSGTNEQFF
TGTGCCAGTAGTGTTTTTACTAGCGGGACCAATGAGCAGTTCTTC
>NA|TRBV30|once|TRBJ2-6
CAWRRVSGANVLTF
TGTGCCTGGCGGAGGGTTTCTGGGGCCAACGTCCTGACTTTC
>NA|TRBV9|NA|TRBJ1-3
CASSKAGVTSGNTIYF
TGTGCCAGCAGCAAAGCAGGGGTAACCTCTGGAAACACCATATATTTT